This entry lists 12 T cell receptor beta chains sequenced from one sample in a study of T cell responses to AZD1222 COVID-19 vaccine. The method was immunoSEQ multiplex PCR; TCRdb's version includes in-frame clones alone and lacks a portion of them. The sample consists of 250,000 to 300,000 clones, approximately 94% of them appearing once. This sample comprised peripheral blood, obtained 28 days after the second AZD1222 dose. These receptors came from an adult who received the AZD1222 COVID-19 vaccine.

The rearrangement uses TRBV9 and TRBJ2-7; D uncertain. Trimming shortened V by 4 bases and J by 7 bases, and 18 bases separated the two germline ends. This CDR3 has 14 residues. CDR1 and CDR2 from the germline V gene are SGDLS and YYNGEE. The CDR3 region is CASSLRVGLGEQYF. CDR3 nucleotides: TGTGCCAGCAGCTTAAGGGTCGGATTGGGAGAGCAGTACTTC.

This clone was seen a few times. The chain combines TRBV18 with TRBJ2-7; 8 bases fit TRBD1. Trimming removed 6 bases from V and 5 bases from J; junction bases left unmatched: 6. This CDR3 spans 13 amino acids. In germline, CDR1 is KGHSH, CDR2 LQKENI. This CDR3 is CASSRTGTDEQYF. The CDR3 DNA is TGTGCCAGCTCCAGGACAGGGACGGACGAGCAGTACTTC.

This chain uses TRBV5-1 with TRBJ1-2; D ambiguous. Looked up from germline, CDR1 is SGHRS and CDR2 is YFSETQ. The CDR3 spans 13 residues. V gave up 3 bases and J gave up 1 base, with 7 bases separating them. Here the CDR3 DNA reads TGCGCCAGCAGCTCCAGTAATAACTATGGCTACACCTTC. Residues: CASSSSNNYGYTF.

The chain joins TRBV11-3 to TRBJ2-2, with 7 bases matching TRBD1. Trimming took 5 bases from V and 3 from J; bases not matched to a gene: 3. The CDR3 sequence is 14 residues long. Germline CDR1 is SGHNT and CDR2 is YENEEA. The CDR3 is CASSRGQYTGELFF. CDR3 DNA sequence: TGTGCCAGCAGCCGGGGACAGTACACCGGGGAGCTGTTTTTT.

The rearrangement links TRBV4-1 to TRBJ2-3; 10 nucleotides line up with TRBD2. The CDR3 is 15 residues long. The germline CDR1 and CDR2 sequences are MGHRA and YSYEKL. V shed 5 bases, J shed 4 bases, and the junction held 6 bases outside the gene matches. The CDR3 protein is CASSFQAGGPDTQYF. CDR3 sequence (DNA): TGCGCCAGCAGCTTCCAAGCGGGAGGGCCAGATACGCAGTATTTT.

The chain uses TRBV12-3 or TRBV12-4 and TRBJ2-1; D is ambiguous. This CDR3 contains 12 residues. V was cut by 3 bases and J by 8 bases, with 8 bases left in between. This CDR3 reads CASSFFGDEQFF. The CDR3 DNA is TGTGCCAGCAGTTTTTTTGGGGATGAGCAGTTCTTC.

V gene TRBV3-1 (or the pseudogene TRBV3-2) combines with J gene TRBJ1-2, with D possibly being TRBD1 (6 bases). Trimming took off 1 base at V and 4 bases at J, with 10 bases between the two ends. The CDR3 length is 14 residues. CDR1 is LGHDT and CDR2 is YNNKEL in the germline V gene (reference sequence). The CDR3: CASSQGLQGYGYTF. The CDR3 DNA follows: TGTGCCAGCAGCCAAGGACTACAGGGCTATGGCTACACCTTC.

The chain carries TRBV9 and TRBJ2-3; a possible D gene is TRBD2 (6 bases). With 5 bases removed from V and 3 bases from J, the gap between germline ends came to 19 bases. Germline lookup yields CDR1 SGDLS and CDR2 YYNGEE. This CDR3 comprises 16 residues. DNA for the CDR3: TGTGCCAGCAGTCCCTGGAGAGGGGAGGCTACAGATACGCAGTATTTT. It encodes CASSPWRGEATDTQYF.

The V and J genes are TRBV28 and TRBJ1-1; unclear D gene. This CDR3 has 11 amino acids. Germline loops: CDR1 MDHEN, CDR2 SYDVKM. Trimming shortened V by 7 bases and J by 4 bases, and 7 bases separated the two germline ends. The CDR3 loop is CASTLTTEAFF. CDR3 bases: TGTGCCAGCACCCTAACCACTGAAGCTTTCTTT. The whole variable domain, remainder taken from reference TRBV28 and TRBJ1-1, is DVKVTQSSRYLVKRTGEKVFLECVQDMDHENMFWYRQDPGLGLRLIYFSYDVKMKEKGDIPEGYSVSREKKERFSLILESASTNQTSMYLCASTLTTEAFFGQGTRLTVV.

V usage is TRBV10-2 and J usage is TRBJ2-5; 15 bases match TRBD2. The V gene end was trimmed by 6 bases and the J gene end by 5 bases; junction bases not matched to a gene: 10. The CDR3 consists of 17 residues. Germline loops: CDR1 WSHSY, CDR2 SAAADI. The CDR3 DNA reads as TGCGCCAGCAGCCCCGGACTAGCGGGGGGGCTTAAGGAGACCCAGTACTTC. This sequence encodes CASSPGLAGGLKETQYF.

The chain couples TRBV11-2 to TRBJ2-2, with D hard to call. The length of the CDR3 is 13 residues. Trimming removed 5 bases from V and 1 base from J, with 5 bases in between. The germline gives CDR1 SGHAT, CDR2 FQNNGV. The CDR3 DNA follows: TGTGCCAGCAGCCTATTGAACACCGGGGAGCTGTTTTTT. Translated, it gives CASSLLNTGELFF.

This rearrangement joins TRBV5-4 to TRBJ1-2; the match to TRBD1 covers 7 bases. J gave up 9 bases and V 1 base, and 6 bases lay outside the gene matches. The CDR3 is 13 residues long. Germline V gene data show CDR1 as SGHNT and CDR2 as YYREEE (reference sequence). For the CDR3, the DNA is TGTGCCAGCAGCTTGAAAGGGGGCGGGAGCTACACCTTC. Its protein is CASSLKGGGSYTF.